One sample yielded the 2 T cell receptor beta chains listed below, sequenced in a study of T cells in Graves' hyperthyroidism and ophthalmopathy (dated by TCRdb to between 2018 and 2020). The library was made by multiplex PCR. Sequencing used an Illumina HiSeq 2000. The TCR beta CDR3 regions were amplified from RNA transcripts. The first round of RT-PCR for the TCR CDR3 was performed with the HTBI primer set and the Qiagen OneStep RT-PCR kit. TCRdb itself trimmed the public reads at Q25 with fastp, ran MiXCR and retained productive beta chains. Rows are unified per CDR3 protein, each entry keeping the most common DNA and genes. The sample table holds hundreds of thousands of distinct CDR3 sequences, of which 15% to 20% were seen once. The ten top clones hold 3.5% to 4% of the sample. Source material: blood. The source is a woman aged 30 to 39 with Graves' hyperthyroidism.

This clonotype was detected ten times or more. The rearrangement links TRBV2 to TRBJ2-3; D gene uncertain. Trimming removed 5 bases from V and 6 bases from J, with 9 bases in between. Per germline, CDR1 SNHLY and CDR2 FYNNEI. CDR3 length equals 12 residues. The CDR3 DNA follows: TGTGCCAGCAGTCCTACCATGGATACGCAGTATTTT. Its protein is CASSPTMDTQYF.

This clonotype occurred many times. The chain uses TRBV20-1 and TRBJ2-7; 11 nucleotides line up with TRBD1. Germline trimming cut 6 bases from V and 6 bases from J; bases unmatched to any gene: 7. CDR1 is DFQATT, CDR2 SNEGSKA, per germline (reference sequence). The CDR3 has 13 residues. CDR3 coding DNA: TGCAGTGCCGGACAGGGGGCGCTTAGCGAGCAGTACTTC. This encodes CSAGQGALSEQYF.